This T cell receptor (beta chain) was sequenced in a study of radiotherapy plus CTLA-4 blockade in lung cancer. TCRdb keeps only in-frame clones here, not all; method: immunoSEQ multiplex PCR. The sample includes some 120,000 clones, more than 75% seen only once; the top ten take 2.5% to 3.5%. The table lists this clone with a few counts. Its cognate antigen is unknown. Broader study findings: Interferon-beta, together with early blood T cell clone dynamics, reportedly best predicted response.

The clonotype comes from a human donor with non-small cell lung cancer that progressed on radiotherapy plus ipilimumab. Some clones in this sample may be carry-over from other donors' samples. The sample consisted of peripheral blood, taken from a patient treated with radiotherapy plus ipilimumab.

The CDR3 DNA follows: TGTGCCATCAGTGAGAGGGTGAGCTCTGGAAACACCATATATTTT. Its protein product is CAISERVSSGNTIYF. The V gene is TRBV10-3, the J gene TRBJ1-3; no definite D call. The ends were cut back, 2 bases at V and 0 bases at J, with 8 bases in the middle. CDR1 and CDR2 (germline): ENHRY, SYGVKD. The length of the CDR3 is 15 residues.